This entry lists 22 T cell receptor beta chains sequenced from one sample in a study of cytomegalovirus exposure and HLA in healthy donors (TCRdb year 2017). The library was built by means of the immunoSEQ multiplex PCR assay. The multiplex PCR relied on a mix of 60 forward primers for TCR Vbeta segments and 13 reverse primers for TCR Jbeta segments. TCRdb took over this immuneACCESS table, retaining in-frame rearrangements with V and J assigned. Such tables are incomplete; in checked studies, under half of the missing clones stem from an unresolved V gene, and the remainder is unexplained. The sample table records 150,000 to 200,000 clones; around four fifths of these occur just once. The biggest ten clones account for 0.9% to 1.2% of the sample. The sequenced material came from PBMCs. The receptor set was obtained from a woman aged 40 to 55 in good health and CMV-seronegative.

This clone was observed a handful of times. The chain couples TRBV5-1 to TRBJ2-7; 8 nucleotides agree with TRBD2. CDR3 length: 15 amino acids. V shed 2 bases, J shed 0 bases, and the junction held 4 bases outside the gene matches. In germline, CDR1 is SGHRS, CDR2 YFSETQ. The CDR3: CASSLDSGSSYEQYF. The CDR3 region has the DNA TGCGCCAGCAGCTTAGACAGCGGGAGCTCCTACGAGCAGTACTTC.

V and J are TRBV25-1 and TRBJ1-2; tentative D call: TRBD1 (6 bases). CDR1 and CDR2 from the germline V gene are MGHDK and SYGVNS. The CDR3 is made up of 15 amino acids. Trimming took off 4 bases at V and 3 bases at J, with 15 bases between the two ends. CDR3 sequence: CASSVAGTLDYGYTF. Written as DNA, the CDR3 is TGTGCCAGCAGTGTCGCCGGGACACTGGACTATGGCTACACCTTC.

The gene calls are TRBV11-2 and TRBJ2-1; TRBD2 agrees at 14 bases. The V gene's germline CDR1 is SGHAT and CDR2 FQNNGV. V lost 4 bases, J lost 9 bases, and 2 bases stayed unmatched. The CDR3 extends over 14 amino acids. CDR3: CASSSGLAGGEQFF. CDR3 in DNA: TGTGCCAGCAGCTCTGGACTAGCGGGAGGTGAGCAGTTCTTC.

This clone was seen a handful of times. This chain links TRBV27 with TRBJ2-2; the D is unclear. This CDR3 is built from 16 residues. Germline CDR1 reads MNHEY; CDR2 reads SMNVEV (reference sequence). V was cut by 5 bases and J by 7 bases, with 20 bases left in between. The CDR3 sequence is CASSPGPARLNGELFF. The CDR3 DNA sequence: TGTGCCAGCAGTCCCGGCCCCGCTAGGTTGAACGGGGAGCTGTTTTTT.

The chain couples TRBV11-3 to TRBJ1-4; no definite D call. Germline-derived CDR1 and CDR2 are SGHNT and YENEEA. V lost 1 base and J 6 bases, leaving 12 bases between the germline ends. The CDR3 consists of 15 residues. CDR3 sequence reads: CASSLVGSGYEKLFF. For the CDR3, the DNA is TGTGCCAGCAGCTTAGTTGGGAGCGGTTATGAAAAACTGTTTTTT.

CDR3 residues: CASSSLGGRDNEQFF. The CDR3 region has the DNA TGTGCCAGCAGCTCTTTAGGGGGCAGAGACAATGAGCAGTTCTTC. The V and J genes are TRBV7-3 and TRBJ2-1; 7 nucleotides align to TRBD1. J gave up 5 bases and V 4 bases, and 8 bases lay outside the gene matches. CDR1 is SGHTA, CDR2 FQGTGA, per germline. This CDR3 comprises 15 residues.

CDR3 coding DNA: TGTGCCAGCAGTGAAAGGGGACACGACCTAAGGCCCCAGCATTTT. This gives the protein CASSERGHDLRPQHF. The chain links TRBV6-1 to TRBJ1-5; D may be TRBD1 (6 bases). Germline V CDR1 and CDR2: MNHNS, SASEGT. The CDR3 runs to 15 residues. V was clipped by 2 bases and J by 9 bases, with 17 bases between them.

V is TRBV7-9 and J is TRBJ1-3, with D possibly TRBD1 on 6 matching bases. This CDR3 has 15 amino acids. V lost 2 bases to trimming and J lost 4 bases, with 12 bases between them. The V gene's germline CDR1 is SEHNR and CDR2 FQNEAQ (reference sequence). In nucleotides, the CDR3 is TGTGCCAGCAGCTTAACAGGGAGTACAGGAAACACCATATATTTT. Its translation: CASSLTGSTGNTIYF.

The V and J genes are TRBV11-3 and TRBJ1-1; D remains ambiguous. The CDR3 extends over 12 amino acids. Germline V lookup: CDR1 SGHNT, CDR2 YENEEA. V lost 2 bases, J lost 8 bases, and 9 bases lay in between. CDR3 region: CASSLSTPEAFF. Written as DNA, the CDR3 is TGTGCCAGCAGCTTAAGCACGCCGGAAGCTTTCTTT. The whole variable domain, remainder taken from reference TRBV11-3 and TRBJ1-1, is EAGVVQSPRYKIIEKKQPVAFWCNPISGHNTLYWYLQNLGQGPELLIRYENEEAVDDSQLPKDRFSAERLKGVDSTLKIQPAELGDSAVYLCASSLSTPEAFFGQGTRLTVV.

The V call is TRBV2, the J call TRBJ1-5; 7 positions agree with TRBD1. Germline assignment: CDR1 SNHLY and CDR2 FYNNEI. V lost 3 bases to trimming and J lost 10 bases; unmatched junction nucleotides: 12. The CDR3 runs 15 residues. The CDR3 protein is CASSEGTVFQSPQHF. The CDR3 coding sequence is TGTGCCAGCAGTGAGGGGACAGTTTTTCAATCTCCCCAGCATTTT.

The chain has TRBV5-4 and TRBJ2-5, with TRBD1 as a possible D gene (8 bases). The CDR3 loop spans 16 amino acids. V lost 4 bases to trimming and J lost 5 bases, with 21 bases between them. CDR1 is SGHNT and CDR2 is YYREEE in the germline V gene (reference sequence). CDR3 sequence: CASSLTGQGAGETQYF. In DNA form, the CDR3 reads TGTGCCAGCAGCCTGACAGGACAGGGAGCGGGGGAGACCCAGTACTTC.

This chain uses TRBV6-1 with TRBJ2-1, with TRBD2 as a possible D gene (6 bases). The CDR3 runs to 19 residues. Germline CDR1 and CDR2: MNHNS and SASEGT. V was pared by 2 bases and J by 0 bases, with 20 bases between. This CDR3 is CASSERIEASVSSYNEQFF. Written as DNA, the CDR3 is TGTGCCAGCAGTGAAAGGATCGAGGCTAGCGTAAGCTCCTACAATGAGCAGTTCTTC.

The rearrangement joins TRBV6-1 to TRBJ2-1; TRBD2 agrees at 8 bases. This CDR3 is 14 amino acids long. V gave up 8 bases and J gave up 7 bases; unmatched junction bases: 10. CDR1 is MNHNS, CDR2 SASEGT, per germline. The CDR3 coding sequence is TGTGCCAGCTTACCAGCGGGAGCCGGGAATGAGCAGTTCTTC. Translated, it gives CASLPAGAGNEQFF.

The chain recombines TRBV11-2 with TRBJ2-2; D not certain. This CDR3 spans 16 amino acids. Germline CDR1 reads SGHAT; CDR2 reads FQNNGV. The V gene lost 3 bases and the J gene lost 2 bases, with 13 bases spanning the gap. In nucleotides, the CDR3 is TGTGCCAGCAGCTTGTATTTAACGGGTAACACCGGGGAGCTGTTTTTT. Translating it yields CASSLYLTGNTGELFF.

The V and J genes are TRBV5-1 and TRBJ2-1; TRBD2 might be the D (6 bases). V was clipped by 3 bases and J by 7 bases, with 20 bases between them. This CDR3 has 16 amino acids. Germline values: CDR1 SGHRS, CDR2 YFSETQ. CDR3 sequence (DNA): TGCGCCAGCAGCTCCCGCGGCGGGGAGAGGGCGAATGAGCAGTTCTTC. This translates into CASSSRGGERANEQFF.

The chain combines TRBV5-1 with TRBJ2-7, with D maybe TRBD1 (5 bases). The length of the CDR3 is 13 residues. Germline CDR1 reads SGHRS; CDR2 reads YFSETQ. The V end lost 0 bases, the J end lost 5 bases, and 9 bases lay between the germline ends. The CDR3 sequence is CASSLGQGDEQYF. The CDR3 bases are TGCGCCAGCAGCTTGGGGCAGGGCGACGAGCAGTACTTC.

The chain is built from TRBV12-5 and TRBJ2-1; no clear D gene. The CDR3 totals 16 residues. Germline-derived CDR1 and CDR2 are LGHNT and FRNRAP. V lost 6 bases to trimming and J lost 4 bases, with 19 bases between them. For the CDR3, the DNA is TGTGCTAGTGGCCGAGGCAGCTCCTCGGGTTACAATGAGCAGTTCTTC. Residues: CASGRGSSSGYNEQFF.

This chain links TRBV11-3 with TRBJ1-2; D might be TRBD1 (5 bases). This CDR3 contains 13 residues. V was shortened by 4 bases and J by 1 base, with 7 bases between the two germline ends. Looked up from germline, CDR1 is SGHNT and CDR2 is YENEEA. As DNA, the CDR3 is TGTGCCAGCAGCTCAGGGATTAACTATGGCTACACCTTC. Translation: CASSSGINYGYTF.

The CDR3 nucleotides are TGTGCCAGCAGCTATAGCGACCGTGGGGCAGATACGCAGTATTTT. This gives the protein CASSYSDRGADTQYF. The V gene is TRBV11-3, the J gene TRBJ2-3; D may be TRBD2 (5 bases). The CDR3 is 15 residues long. Germline CDR1 and CDR2: SGHNT and YENEEA. V lost 4 bases, J lost 4 bases, and 15 bases lay in between.

The gene calls are TRBV5-4 and TRBJ2-5; weak D call: TRBD1 (6 bases). The CDR3 is made up of 15 amino acids. V lost 5 bases, J lost 3 bases, and 17 bases lay in between. The germline V gene encodes CDR1 SGHNT and CDR2 YYREEE (reference sequence). CDR3 loop: CASSREGVKEETQYF. The DNA of the CDR3 is TGTGCCAGCAGTCGCGAGGGGGTCAAAGAAGAGACCCAGTACTTC.

The rearrangement uses TRBV18 and TRBJ1-1, with TRBD1 identical over 12 bases. Trimming removed 5 bases from V and 5 bases from J; junction bases left unmatched: 9. This CDR3 spans 16 amino acids. CDR1 and CDR2 (germline): KGHSH, LQKENI. CDR3 DNA sequence: TGTGCCAGCTCATCCCGGGACAGGGGGCAAAGAACTGAAGCTTTCTTT. Amino acid sequence: CASSSRDRGQRTEAFF.

This chain links TRBV25-1 with TRBJ2-7; 12 bases line up with TRBD2. J lost 2 bases, V lost 8 bases, and 10 bases had no gene match. The CDR3 sequence is 16 residues long. Germline V lookup: CDR1 MGHDK, CDR2 SYGVNS. The CDR3 nucleotides read TGTGCCAGCTCACAAGGGACTAGCGGGTTGACCTACGAGCAGTACTTC. It specifies CASSQGTSGLTYEQYF.